The rows below give T cell receptor beta chains drawn from one sample of a study of CD4+ T cells in melanoma. Libraries were prepared by immunoSEQ multiplex PCR; TCRdb keeps only in-frame clonotypes and omits some of them. Here the sample spans about 140,000 clones, about 90% being singletons. The receptors here all came from a human donor with melanoma. Both conserved end residues are part of each CDR3. Fields, in order: D gene, J gene, clone size, V gene, CDR3 protein, CDR3 DNA. D genes are given only for firm matches. The size of a clone is reported for some rows only, either as once, few or many, or as a class for expanded clones.

D: -; J: TRBJ1-2; size: -; V: TRBV30; CDR3: CACLDPPRGGYGYTF; DNA: TGTGCCTGTTTGGACCCACCGAGGGGAGGCTATGGCTACACCTTC
D: TRBD2; J: TRBJ2-7; size: -; V: TRBV5-1; CDR3: CASSLVLAGDPYEQYF; DNA: TGCGCCAGCAGCTTGGTACTAGCGGGGGACCCCTACGAGCAGTACTTC
D: -; J: TRBJ2-1; size: -; V: TRBV7-9; CDR3: CASSFTGPNEQFF; DNA: TGTGCCAGCAGCTTCACAGGGCCCAATGAGCAGTTCTTC
D: -; J: TRBJ1-2; size: -; V: TRBV6-4; CDR3: CASSDGGRRVNYGYTF; DNA: TGTGCCAGCAGTGACGGAGGCAGGAGGGTTAACTATGGCTACACCTTC
D: TRBD2; J: TRBJ2-1; size: -; V: TRBV9; CDR3: CASSPARSGGTYNEQFF; DNA: TGTGCCAGCAGCCCAGCCCGGAGCGGGGGGACCTACAATGAGCAGTTCTTC
D: -; J: TRBJ2-3; size: -; V: TRBV7-3; CDR3: CASSLIKGHHTQYF; DNA: TGTGCCAGCAGCTTAATAAAGGGACATCATACGCAGTATTTT
D: -; J: TRBJ1-6; size: -; V: TRBV6-5; CDR3: CASSYGTGTRSPLHF; DNA: TGTGCCAGCAGTTATGGTACCGGGACTCGCTCACCCCTCCACTTT
D: -; J: TRBJ2-5; size: -; V: TRBV7-3; CDR3: CASSLTAGAAETQYF; DNA: TGTGCCAGCAGCTTAACGGCGGGGGCGGCGGAGACCCAGTACTTC
D: -; J: TRBJ1-5; size: -; V: TRBV6-1; CDR3: CASSEAPWSQGFDQPQHF; DNA: TGTGCCAGCAGTGAAGCCCCCTGGTCGCAGGGGTTTGATCAGCCCCAGCATTTT
D: TRBD2; J: TRBJ2-5; size: -; V: TRBV20-1; CDR3: CSARDGTKSYF; DNA: TGCAGTGCTAGAGACGGGACTAAGAGTTACTTC
D: -; J: TRBJ1-4; size: -; V: TRBV6-1; CDR3: CASSATATNEKLFF; DNA: TGTGCCAGCAGCGCGACAGCAACTAATGAAAAACTGTTTTTT
D: -; J: TRBJ2-3; size: once; V: TRBV14; CDR3: CASSQGVGSSNSVYF; DNA: TGTGCCAGCAGCCAAGGAGTTGGTAGCTCCAACTCTGTGTATTTT
D: TRBD1; J: TRBJ1-6; size: -; V: TRBV5-1; CDR3: CASSLDRGNSPLHF; DNA: TGCGCCAGCAGCTTGGACAGGGGTAATTCACCCCTCCACTTT
D: -; J: TRBJ2-3; size: -; V: TRBV4-1; CDR3: CASSQDLWPGDTQYF; DNA: TGCGCCAGCAGCCAAGACCTCTGGCCAGGGGATACGCAGTATTTT
D: -; J: TRBJ2-5; size: -; V: TRBV9; CDR3: CASSPPGQETQYF; DNA: TGTGCCAGCAGCCCCCCGGGCCAAGAGACCCAGTACTTC
D: -; J: TRBJ2-1; size: -; V: TRBV7-9; CDR3: CASSRRQTSQLDNEQFF; DNA: TGTGCCAGCAGCCGTAGACAGACGTCCCAATTAGACAATGAGCAGTTCTTC
D: TRBD2; J: TRBJ2-3; size: -; V: TRBV5-4; CDR3: CASSRWGGSSDTQYF; DNA: TGTGCCAGCAGCCGATGGGGGGGTAGCTCAGATACGCAGTATTTT
D: -; J: TRBJ2-1; size: -; V: TRBV11-1; CDR3: CASSPGRYNEQFF; DNA: TGTGCCAGCAGCCCGGGTCGCTACAATGAGCAGTTCTTC
D: TRBD1; J: TRBJ1-5; size: -; V: TRBV9; CDR3: CASSPTGFSNQPQHF; DNA: TGTGCCAGCAGCCCGACAGGGTTTAGCAATCAGCCCCAGCATTTT
D: -; J: TRBJ2-2; size: -; V: TRBV5-1; CDR3: CASSFQAGNTGELFF; DNA: TGCGCCAGCAGCTTCCAGGCAGGAAACACCGGGGAGCTGTTTTTT
D: TRBD1; J: TRBJ2-6; size: once; V: TRBV7-3; CDR3: CASSRTGAGANVLTF; DNA: TGTGCCAGCAGCCGTACAGGGGCTGGGGCCAACGTCCTGACTTTC
D: -; J: TRBJ1-6; size: -; V: TRBV12-5; CDR3: CASGGPGSPLHF; DNA: TGTGCTAGTGGTGGACCGGGTTCACCCCTCCACTTT
D: -; J: TRBJ2-3; size: -; V: TRBV7-9; CDR3: CASSLVVVTGTDTQYF; DNA: TGTGCCAGCAGCTTAGTAGTAGTGACCGGCACAGATACGCAGTATTTT
D: -; J: TRBJ1-2; size: -; V: TRBV18; CDR3: CASSPDGQYGYTF; DNA: TGTGCCAGCTCACCAGATGGACAGTATGGCTACACCTTC
D: -; J: TRBJ2-5; size: -; V: TRBV14; CDR3: CASSQDIGLGTQYF; DNA: TGTGCCAGCAGCCAAGATATCGGGTTGGGGACCCAGTACTTC
D: TRBD2; J: TRBJ2-1; size: once; V: TRBV7-9; CDR3: CASSPNPGGGPEKQFF; DNA: TGTGCCAGCAGCCCAAACCCCGGGGGGGGTCCTGAGAAGCAGTTCTTC
D: -; J: TRBJ2-7; size: -; V: TRBV11-2; CDR3: CASSLVQTGLRDF; DNA: TGTGCCAGCAGCTTAGTACAGACGGGGCTCAGGGACTTC
D: -; J: TRBJ2-7; size: -; V: TRBV5-1; CDR3: CASSLGLGPSYEQYF; DNA: TGCGCCAGCAGCTTGGGGTTGGGGCCCTCCTACGAGCAGTACTTC
D: -; J: TRBJ1-3; size: -; V: TRBV30; CDR3: CAWSVEGNTIYF; DNA: TGTGCCTGGAGTGTGGAGGGAAACACCATATATTTT
D: -; J: TRBJ2-7; size: -; V: TRBV18; CDR3: CASSRTGPRMDEQYF; DNA: TGTGCCAGCTCAAGAACCGGGCCAAGAATGGACGAGCAGTACTTC
D: -; J: TRBJ2-6; size: -; V: TRBV19; CDR3: CASRLQGVSGANVLTF; DNA: TGTGCCAGTAGGCTACAGGGAGTCTCTGGGGCCAACGTCCTGACTTTC
D: -; J: TRBJ1-3; size: -; V: TRBV15; CDR3: CATSRDGQVYGDTIYF; DNA: TGTGCCACCAGCAGAGATGGGCAGGTCTATGGGGACACCATATATTTT
D: -; J: TRBJ1-1; size: few; V: TRBV9; CDR3: CASSVGATMRGTEAFF; DNA: TGTGCCAGCAGCGTCGGGGCCACAATGAGAGGGACTGAAGCTTTCTTT
D: -; J: TRBJ1-2; size: -; V: TRBV11-2; CDR3: CASSSRHREANYGYTF; DNA: TGTGCCAGCAGCTCCCGACACAGGGAGGCTAACTATGGCTACACCTTC
D: TRBD1; J: TRBJ1-2; size: -; V: TRBV7-2; CDR3: CASSLRQGTGGYTF; DNA: TGTGCCAGCAGCTTAAGACAGGGAACGGGCGGCTACACCTTC
D: TRBD2; J: TRBJ2-1; size: -; V: TRBV11-2; CDR3: CASSRGGSGGPYNEQFF; DNA: TGTGCCAGCAGCCGAGGGGGAAGCGGGGGGCCCTACAATGAGCAGTTCTTC
D: -; J: TRBJ2-3; size: few; V: TRBV7-9; CDR3: CASSLQADTQYF; DNA: TGTGCCAGCAGCCTACAGGCAGATACGCAGTATTTT
D: -; J: TRBJ1-1; size: -; V: TRBV6-6; CDR3: CASSYSGDQEAFF; DNA: TGTGCCAGCAGTTACTCCGGGGATCAGGAAGCTTTCTTT
D: TRBD2; J: TRBJ2-1; size: -; V: TRBV5-8; CDR3: CASSDRGVYNEQFF; DNA: TGTGCCAGCAGCGACCGGGGGGTTTACAATGAGCAGTTCTTC
D: TRBD1; J: TRBJ1-4; size: -; V: TRBV4-2; CDR3: CASSQAGTGGEKLFF; DNA: TGTGCCAGCAGCCAAGCCGGGACAGGGGGCGAAAAACTGTTTTTT